The T cell receptor beta chain under discussion was sequenced for a study of cytomegalovirus exposure and HLA in healthy donors. Findings and limits, study-wide: Cytomegalovirus-associated TCR beta chains were listed, numbering 164.

This clone appeared a few times. Its specificity is not known. Measured with immunoSEQ multiplex PCR; TCRdb has only the in-frame clones, and not every one. This sample yields more than 150,000 clones, of which 84% are seen a single time; around 6.7% belongs to the top ten. Germline V gene lookup returns CDR1 LNHDA and CDR2 SQIVND (reference sequence). This CDR3 has 13 amino acids. Trimming cost V 5 bases and J 7 bases; bases outside gene matches: 8. The chain carries TRBV19 and TRBJ2-7; 7 nucleotides line up with TRBD2. The specimen sequenced was PBMCs. The sequence was collected from a man aged 18-30 years in good health and CMV-seropositive. The CDR3 DNA follows: TGTGCCAGTAGTGGGAGGGGAACGGGGGAGCAGTACTTC. Its protein is CASSGRGTGEQYF.